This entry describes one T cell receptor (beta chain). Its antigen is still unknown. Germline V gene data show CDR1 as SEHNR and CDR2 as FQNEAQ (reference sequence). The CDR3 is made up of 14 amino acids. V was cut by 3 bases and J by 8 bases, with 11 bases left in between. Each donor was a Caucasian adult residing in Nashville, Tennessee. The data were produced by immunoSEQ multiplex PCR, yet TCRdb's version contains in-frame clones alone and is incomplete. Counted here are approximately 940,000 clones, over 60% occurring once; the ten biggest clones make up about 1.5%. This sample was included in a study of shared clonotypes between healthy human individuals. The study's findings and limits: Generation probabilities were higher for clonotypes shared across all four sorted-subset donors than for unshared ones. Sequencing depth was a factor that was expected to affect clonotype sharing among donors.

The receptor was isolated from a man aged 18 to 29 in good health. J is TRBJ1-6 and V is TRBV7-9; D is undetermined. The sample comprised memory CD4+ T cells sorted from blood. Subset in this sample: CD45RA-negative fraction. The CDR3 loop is CASSFSLSDSPLHF. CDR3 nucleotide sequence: TGTGCCAGCAGCTTCAGTCTTTCGGATTCACCCCTCCACTTT.